This T cell receptor beta chain came from a study of response to subunit inactivated influenza vaccine (dated by TCRdb to the late 2010s). Describing the broader study: The study used deep quantitative T cell receptor repertoire profiling to track responses to a trivalent subunit inactivated influenza vaccine. What the research found in general, with its limitations: The authors proposed that each seasonal influenza vaccination may bring in only a limited number of new T cells.

The label giving this sample's time point can be read as: approximately 40 days after influenza vaccine administration. From its cysteine to its phenylalanine, the CDR3 spans 15 amino acids. Just CDR3 DNA is preserved here, 45 bases in frame from base 1. The germline V gene sets CDR1 to SGHTA and CDR2 to FQGTGA. The protocol used for the library was RT-PCR. Sequenced using an Illumina HiSeq 2500. The public reads were reanalyzed by TCRdb: fastp trimming at Q25, MiXCR alignment, in-frame beta chains only. Entries are consolidated by CDR3 protein sequence, retaining the most common genes and DNA. Here the sample has about 160,000 distinct CDR3 sequences; roughly 11% occur a single time. 9.5% to 15% of the sample lies in the top ten. This clonotype was seen many times. Its binding antigen is unknown. Sequence at one end of the junction differs from germline and may be a read error.

The rearranged chain carries TRBV7-3 and TRBJ2-3, and 7 bases in between align with TRBD1. The clonotype was recovered from a man in his fifties or sixties who received an inactivated influenza vaccine. Donor details come from another sample of the same person, matched by shared clones. The material was non-naive T cells sorted from PBMCs, obtained 40 to 50 days after vaccination. The label giving this sample's cell subset or site can be read as: memory T cell fraction. The CDR3 protein: CASSLTGVNTDTQYF. The bases read TGTGCCAGCAGCCTAACAGGGGTCAACACAGATACGCAGTATTTT.